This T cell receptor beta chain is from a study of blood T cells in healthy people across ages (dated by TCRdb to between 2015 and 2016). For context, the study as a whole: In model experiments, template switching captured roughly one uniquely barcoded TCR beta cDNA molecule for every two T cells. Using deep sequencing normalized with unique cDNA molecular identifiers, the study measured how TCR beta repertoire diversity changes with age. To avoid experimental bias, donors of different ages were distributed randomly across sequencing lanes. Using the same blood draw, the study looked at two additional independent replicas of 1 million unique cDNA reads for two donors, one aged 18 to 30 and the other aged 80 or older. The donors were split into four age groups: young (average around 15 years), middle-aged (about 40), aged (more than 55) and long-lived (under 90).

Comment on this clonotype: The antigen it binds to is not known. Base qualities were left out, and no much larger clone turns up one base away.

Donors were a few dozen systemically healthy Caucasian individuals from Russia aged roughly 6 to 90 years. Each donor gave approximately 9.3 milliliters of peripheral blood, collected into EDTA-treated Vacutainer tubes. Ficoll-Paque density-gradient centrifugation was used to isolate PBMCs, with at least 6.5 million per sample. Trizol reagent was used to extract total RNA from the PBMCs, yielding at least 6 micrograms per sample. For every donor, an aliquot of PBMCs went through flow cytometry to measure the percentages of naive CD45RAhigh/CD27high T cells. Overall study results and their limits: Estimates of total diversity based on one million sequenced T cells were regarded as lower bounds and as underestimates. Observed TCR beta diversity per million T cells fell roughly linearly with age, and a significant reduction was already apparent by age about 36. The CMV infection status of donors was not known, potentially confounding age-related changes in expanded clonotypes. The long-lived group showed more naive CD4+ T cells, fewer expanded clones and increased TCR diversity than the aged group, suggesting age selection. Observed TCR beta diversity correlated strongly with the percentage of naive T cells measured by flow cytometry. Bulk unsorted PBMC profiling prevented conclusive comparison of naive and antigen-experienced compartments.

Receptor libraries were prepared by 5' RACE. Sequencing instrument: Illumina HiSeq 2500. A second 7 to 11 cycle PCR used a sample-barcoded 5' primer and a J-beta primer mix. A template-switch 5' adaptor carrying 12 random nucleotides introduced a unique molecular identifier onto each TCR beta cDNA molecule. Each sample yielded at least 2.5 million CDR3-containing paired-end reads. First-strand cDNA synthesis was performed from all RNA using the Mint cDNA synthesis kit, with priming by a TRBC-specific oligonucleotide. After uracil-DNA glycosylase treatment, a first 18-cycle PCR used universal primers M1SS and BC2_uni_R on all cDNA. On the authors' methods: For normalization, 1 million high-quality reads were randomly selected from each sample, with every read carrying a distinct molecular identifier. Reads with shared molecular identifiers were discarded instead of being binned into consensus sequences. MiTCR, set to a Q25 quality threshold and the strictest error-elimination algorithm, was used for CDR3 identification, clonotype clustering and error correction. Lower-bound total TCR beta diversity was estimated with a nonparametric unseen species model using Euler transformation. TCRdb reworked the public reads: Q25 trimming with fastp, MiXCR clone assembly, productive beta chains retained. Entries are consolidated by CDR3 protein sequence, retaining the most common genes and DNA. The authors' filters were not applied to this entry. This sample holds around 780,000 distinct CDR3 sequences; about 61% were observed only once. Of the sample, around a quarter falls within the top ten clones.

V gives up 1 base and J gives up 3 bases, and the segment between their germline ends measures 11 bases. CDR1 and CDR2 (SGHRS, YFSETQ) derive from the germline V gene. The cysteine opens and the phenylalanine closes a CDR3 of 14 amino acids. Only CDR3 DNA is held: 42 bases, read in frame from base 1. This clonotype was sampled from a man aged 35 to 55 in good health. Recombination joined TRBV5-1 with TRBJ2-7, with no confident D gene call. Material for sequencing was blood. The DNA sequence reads TGCGCCAGCAGCTTGAATTCACCCAACTACGAGCAGTACTTC. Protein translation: CASSLNSPNYEQYF.